The T cell receptor (beta chain) under discussion was sequenced for a study of T cell clonotyping in hematopoietic cell transplantation. The method was immunoSEQ multiplex PCR; TCRdb's version includes in-frame clones alone and lacks a portion of them. The sample consists of about 12,000 clones, about 91% of them appearing once. Study observations and caveats: CD4 and CD8 repertoire contributions could not be separated without sorting. Pathologically expanded recipient clonotypes increased progressively from day 30 to day 180 as diversity fell. Higher Inverse Simpson Index values in graft donor and pretransplant recipient predicted broader posttransplant TCR diversity.

This CDR3 region has 16 residues. The germline V and J ends were trimmed by 6 bases and 8 bases, with 22 bases remaining between them. Germline V gives CDR1 MNHEY, CDR2 SMNVEV (reference sequence). Only a few counts were recorded for this clone. Its antigen remains unknown. The chain couples TRBV27 to TRBJ1-4; D might be TRBD1 (5 bases). The clonotype comes from a woman between 45 and 60 years old in good health. Some clones in this sample may be carry-over from other donors' samples. Source material: peripheral blood mononuclear cells. The CDR3 coding sequence is TGTGCCAGCAGATCAGGGACGCGAACGGTAGGAGAAAAACTGTTTTTT. It is translated as CASRSGTRTVGEKLFF.